The 22 T cell receptor beta chains given below trace back to one sample, sequenced in a study of cytomegalovirus exposure and HLA in healthy donors. Method: immunoSEQ multiplex PCR; TCRdb's copy keeps in-frame clones and lacks some. The sample yields fewer than 200,000 clones, approximately 96% seen once. The sequenced material came from PBMCs. These receptors all stem from a young woman in good health and CMV-seronegative.

The chain uses TRBV5-4 and TRBJ1-1; TRBD1 might be the D (6 bases). The V gene's germline CDR1 is SGHNT and CDR2 YYREEE (reference sequence). This CDR3 region has 14 residues. V lost 5 bases, J lost 4 bases, and 15 bases lay in between. The CDR3 DNA reads as TGTGCCAGCAGGGCGAAAGGGGGTAGCACTGAAGCTTTCTTT. It encodes CASRAKGGSTEAFF.

The rearrangement links TRBV7-3 to TRBJ2-3; 7 nucleotides agree with TRBD1. Germline CDR1 and CDR2: SGHTA and FQGTGA. The V segment lost 5 bases and the J segment 0 bases; nucleotides outside the gene matches: 5. The CDR3 is 15 amino acids. The CDR3 DNA sequence: TGTGCCAGCAGCGAGGGACAGACTAGCACAGATACGCAGTATTTT. It yields the protein CASSEGQTSTDTQYF.

This chain links TRBV7-2 with TRBJ1-2; no reliable D call. CDR3 size: 14 residues. CDR1 is SGHTA, CDR2 FQGNSA, per germline. Trimming removed 6 bases from V and 0 bases from J, with 11 bases in between. The DNA of the CDR3 is TGTGCCAGCAGTCATCGAATAGCTAACTATGGCTACACCTTC. Its protein product is CASSHRIANYGYTF.

V gene TRBV7-2 combines with J gene TRBJ2-3, with 7 positions matching TRBD1. Germline V gives CDR1 SGHTA, CDR2 FQGNSA. This CDR3 has 15 amino acids. Trimming at V came to 4 bases and at J to 2 bases, leaving 6 bases not matched to a gene. CDR3 DNA: TGTGCCAGCAGCTCACAGGGGTCCTTCACAGATACGCAGTATTTT. Translation gives CASSSQGSFTDTQYF.

In nucleotides, the CDR3 is TGCAGCGTTGTGGTAGGACAGGGGGCTTACGAGCAGTACTTC. Translation: CSVVVGQGAYEQYF. V usage is TRBV29-1 and J usage is TRBJ2-7, with TRBD1 matching over 11 bases. The CDR3 consists of 14 residues. V lost 4 bases to trimming and J lost 4 bases; unmatched junction nucleotides: 6. Germline V CDR1 and CDR2: SQVTM, ANQGSEA.

The V gene is TRBV4-3, the J gene TRBJ2-1, with 7 bases that match TRBD1. J lost 1 base, V lost 1 base, and 10 bases had no gene match. CDR1 LGHNA and CDR2 YSLEER come from the germline V gene. The CDR3 is made up of 18 amino acids. The CDR3 region is CASSQAPARGQSYNEQFF. CDR3 in DNA: TGCGCCAGCAGCCAAGCCCCAGCCAGGGGACAGTCCTACAATGAGCAGTTCTTC.

The genes are TRBV19 and TRBJ2-4, with D maybe TRBD1 (5 bases). The CDR3 contains 17 residues. Trimming shortened V by 5 bases and J by 0 bases, and 17 bases separated the two germline ends. The germline V gene has CDR1 LNHDA and CDR2 SQIVND (reference sequence). The CDR3 bases are TGTGCCAGTAGTCCCGGACCTACCAGGGTAGCCAAAAACATTCAGTACTTC. Protein sequence: CASSPGPTRVAKNIQYF.

The rearrangement joins TRBV5-8 to TRBJ2-1; 9 bases agree with TRBD1. Trimming took 4 bases from V and 1 from J; bases not matched to a gene: 3. The CDR3 is made up of 15 amino acids. Germline V lookup: CDR1 SGHTS, CDR2 YDEGEE. CDR3: CASSPGQGSYNEQFF. In nucleotides, the CDR3 is TGTGCCAGCAGCCCCGGACAGGGGTCCTACAATGAGCAGTTCTTC. The full variable domain, in which reference TRBV5-8 and TRBJ2-1 provide the parts outside the CDR3, is EAGVTQSPTHLIKTRGQQATLRCSPISGHTSVYWYQQALGLGLQFLLWYDEGEERNRGNFPPRFSGRQFPNYSSELNVNALELEDSALYLCASSPGQGSYNEQFFGPGTRLTVL.

The rearrangement uses TRBV29-1 and TRBJ1-4; D is undetermined. Germline CDR1 reads SQVTM; CDR2 reads ANQGSEA. Trimming removed 7 bases from V and 4 bases from J, with 13 bases in between. The CDR3 has 13 amino acids. The CDR3 DNA reads as TGCAGCGCAGCAAGGAGCTTTAATGAAAAACTGTTTTTT. This codes for CSAARSFNEKLFF.

The chain is built from TRBV27 and TRBJ1-6; 9 bases are shared with TRBD1. CDR1 MNHEY and CDR2 SMNVEV come from the germline V gene (reference sequence). There are 15 residues in the CDR3. V was pared by 5 bases and J by 6 bases, with 5 bases of the junction left unmatched. The CDR3 bases are TGTGCCAGCAGTACGCCGGGACAGGGTAATTCACCCCTCCACTTT. Encoded protein: CASSTPGQGNSPLHF.

The V gene is TRBV6-1, the J gene TRBJ1-6; D unclear. The CDR3 consists of 14 residues. Germline V CDR1 and CDR2: MNHNS, SASEGT. Trimming took 2 bases from V and 5 from J, leaving 7 bases between them. The DNA for the CDR3 is TGTGCCAGCAGTGAAATTACTAATAATTCACCCCTCCACTTT. As protein: CASSEITNNSPLHF.

The chain combines TRBV23-1 with TRBJ1-1; 11 nucleotides match TRBD1. TRBV23-1 is an ORF for which the function is uncertain. This CDR3 has 17 residues. Losses at the gene ends were 6 bases for V and 4 bases for J; bases not matched to a gene: 13. The chain's CDR3 is CASSANRTGGAGTEAFF. CDR3 nucleotides: TGCGCCAGCAGCGCCAACAGGACAGGGGGCGCGGGCACTGAAGCTTTCTTT.

The rearrangement joins TRBV6-6 to TRBJ2-7; 9 bases match TRBD1. Germline V gene data show CDR1 as MNHNY and CDR2 as SVGAGI (reference sequence). The CDR3 is 15 residues long. J lost 0 bases, V lost 7 bases, and 7 bases had no gene match. CDR3 nucleotides: TGTGCCAGCACCGGGGACAGGGAGAACTCCTACGAGCAGTACTTC. Protein product: CASTGDRENSYEQYF.

This clone was recorded once. The V call is TRBV19, the J call TRBJ1-1; TRBD1 might be the D (5 bases). Germline CDR1 is LNHDA and CDR2 is SQIVND (reference sequence). The CDR3 is 15 amino acids. Trimming shortened V by 3 bases and J by 7 bases, and 18 bases separated the two germline ends. The CDR3 reads CASSIWGTRTSEAFF. The CDR3 DNA is TGTGCCAGTAGTATCTGGGGAACGAGGACAAGTGAAGCTTTCTTT.

This sequence joins TRBV9 and TRBJ2-3, with 13 bases lining up with TRBD2. Germline-derived CDR1 and CDR2 are SGDLS and YYNGEE. The junction had 8 bases not matched to a gene; V was cut back by 6 bases and J by 4 bases. The CDR3 contains 16 residues. As DNA, the CDR3 is TGTGCCAGCACCCAAAGTGGGACTAGCGGGGCAGATACGCAGTATTTT. Translation: CASTQSGTSGADTQYF.

The V call is TRBV7-2, the J call TRBJ1-1; D is possibly TRBD1 (6 bases). CDR3 size: 15 residues. The V gene lost 5 bases and the J gene lost 1 base, with 14 bases spanning the gap. Germline V gene data show CDR1 as SGHTA and CDR2 as FQGNSA. This chain's CDR3 is CASSPQADRNTEAFF. Written as DNA, the CDR3 is TGTGCCAGCAGCCCCCAGGCGGACAGGAACACTGAAGCTTTCTTT.

The chain recombines TRBV7-6 with TRBJ2-1, with 14 bases aligning to TRBD2. Germline assignment: CDR1 SGHVS and CDR2 FNYEAQ. This CDR3 region has 20 residues. V was pared by 5 bases and J by 0 bases, with 12 bases of the junction left unmatched. The CDR3 DNA is TGTGCCAGCAGCGGGTTCGGACTAGCGGGGGGCCAGACCTCCTACAATGAGCAGTTCTTC. This gives the protein CASSGFGLAGGQTSYNEQFF.

V and J are TRBV7-9 and TRBJ2-2; a weak D match, TRBD2 (6 bases). Trimming removed 4 bases from V and 6 bases from J, with 15 bases in between. CDR1 and CDR2 (germline): SEHNR, FQNEAQ (reference sequence). The CDR3 runs to 15 residues. The CDR3 spells CASSSAMTRPGELFF. In nucleotides, the CDR3 is TGTGCCAGCAGCTCAGCCATGACTAGGCCCGGGGAGCTGTTTTTT. The full variable domain, its missing parts supplied by reference TRBV7-9 and TRBJ2-2, is DTGVSQNPRHKITKRGQNVTFRCDPISEHNRLYWYRQTLGQGPEFLTYFQNEAQLEKSRLLSDRFSAERPKGSFSTLEIQRTEQGDSAMYLCASSSAMTRPGELFFGEGSRLTVL.

V usage is TRBV11-1 and J usage is TRBJ2-2, with 10 bases matching TRBD1. V lost 1 base and J lost 7; bases outside the gene matches: 9. CDR3 length: 17 residues. CDR1 SGHAT and CDR2 FQDESV come from the germline V gene (reference sequence). CDR3 in amino acids: CASSLEVATGGLGELFF. In DNA form, the CDR3 reads TGTGCCAGCAGCTTAGAGGTGGCGACAGGGGGCCTCGGGGAGCTGTTTTTT.

This clone was seen only once. The chain joins TRBV9 to TRBJ1-4; TRBD1 agrees at 10 bases. Germline V gene data show CDR1 as SGDLS and CDR2 as YYNGEE. The CDR3 length is 17 residues. J gave up 2 bases and V 3 bases, and 7 bases lay outside the gene matches. The CDR3 DNA is TGTGCCAGCAGCGAGGGACAGGGGAGGATCACTAATGAAAAACTGTTTTTT. It codes for CASSEGQGRITNEKLFF.

The V call is TRBV5-4, the J call TRBJ2-1; 10 bases agree with TRBD2. Germline CDR1 and CDR2: SGHNT and YYREEE (reference sequence). The CDR3 loop spans 15 amino acids. The J segment lost 9 bases and the V segment lost 4 bases, leaving 10 bases of the junction unmatched. The CDR3 loop reads CASSPRGSGGSEQFF. The CDR3, as DNA: TGTGCCAGCAGCCCGAGGGGTAGCGGGGGGAGTGAGCAGTTCTTC. Full variable domain (missing parts from reference TRBV5-4 and TRBJ2-1): ETGVTQSPTHLIKTRGQQVTLRCSSQSGHNTVSWYQQALGQGPQFIFQYYREEENGRGNFPPRFSGLQFPNYSSELNVNALELDDSALYLCASSPRGSGGSEQFFGPGTRLTVL.

The chain has TRBV18 and TRBJ1-3; D gene unclear. The CDR3 covers 17 residues. The germline gives CDR1 KGHSH, CDR2 LQKENI. Trimming took off 5 bases at V and 1 base at J, with 18 bases between the two ends. In DNA, the CDR3 is TGTGCCAGCTCAACTACCCTCCACGGCGGGTCTGGAAACACCATATATTTT. This translates into CASSTTLHGGSGNTIYF.